This TCR beta chain appears in the sequencing data of a study of blood T cell repertoires in COVID-19. Across the study: Samples representing acute and convalescent COVID-19 were sourced from the United States, Italy and Spain. PBMCs, B-cell-depleted T cells, or T cells provided the cDNA or gDNA that made up the material.

CDR3 length equals 14 residues. The germline gives CDR1 SQVTM, CDR2 ANQGSEA. The V gene end was trimmed by 4 bases and the J gene end by 4 bases; junction bases not matched to a gene: 9. Study processing details: Using reference gene primer amplification, nucleated cell counts were estimated. Produced via immunoSEQ multiplex PCR; TCRdb's table is partial and in-frame only. V, J and clone size were drawn from that table, and D and trimming were deduced from the DNA. Of tens of thousands of clones listed, approximately 90% were seen once; the top ten hold 1.5% to 2%. This clonotype was sampled from a man between 60 and 70 years old with acute or convalescent COVID-19. The sequenced material came from peripheral blood. The J gene is TRBJ2-5, the V gene TRBV29-1, with 7 bases aligning to TRBD2. The CDR3: CSVALGGEGETQYF. The CDR3 nucleotides read TGCAGCGTTGCTTTGGGGGGGGAGGGAGAGACCCAGTACTTC.